One and the same sample provided the 16 T cell receptor beta chains below, sequenced in a study of T-cell memory formation after mild COVID-19 (TCRdb year 2021). The library was prepared using 5' RACE. Sequencing was performed on an Illumina NovaSeq 6000. TCRdb ran its own pipeline on the public reads, namely fastp trimming at Q25 and MiXCR clone calling, and kept in-frame beta chains. Rows with one shared CDR3 protein collapse into an entry with the most common genes and DNA. Counted in this sample were about 360,000 distinct CDR3 sequences; 13% to 15% of them appeared once. The ten largest clones capture around 21% of the sample. Sequencing was done on a sample of PBMCs or a T cell subset sorted from them (not recorded which). These receptors were collected from a man aged 18 to 29 who had mild COVID-19 (a few samples of this study predate the infection). The sample titles of this study are shuffled in the database, so cell type and time point are left out; the donor was told from shared clones.

In its sample, this clonotype was seen a few times. The chain has TRBV5-6 and TRBJ2-5; D is uncertain. The CDR3 consists of 15 residues. The germline gives CDR1 SGHDT, CDR2 YYEEEE. V dropped 4 bases and J dropped 2 bases, with 15 bases sitting between them. CDR3 loop: CASSIRATPQETQYF. CDR3 nucleotides: TGTGCCAGCAGCATCCGGGCCACGCCACAAGAGACCCAGTACTTC. Drawing the rest from reference TRBV5-6 and TRBJ2-5, the complete variable domain is DAGVTQSPTHLIKTRGQQVTLRCSPKSGHDTVSWYQQALGQGPQFIFQYYEEEERQRGNFPDRFSGHQFPNYSSELNVNALLLGDSALYLCASSIRATPQETQYFGPGTRLLVL.

In its sample, this clonotype was seen many times. The J gene is TRBJ1-5, the V gene TRBV7-2; TRBD1 aligns across 7 bases. Germline V gene lookup returns CDR1 SGHTA and CDR2 FQGNSA. Germline trimming cut 3 bases from V and 3 bases from J; bases unmatched to any gene: 5. The CDR3 extends over 15 amino acids. This CDR3 reads CASSFSGTDNQPQHF. The CDR3 DNA is TGTGCCAGCAGCTTTTCCGGGACAGACAATCAGCCCCAGCATTTT. The full variable domain, its missing parts supplied by reference TRBV7-2 and TRBJ1-5, is GAGVSQSPSNKVTEKGKDVELRCDPISGHTALYWYRQSLGQGLEFLIYFQGNSAPDKSGLPSDRFSAERTGGSVSTLTIQRTQQEDSAVYLCASSFSGTDNQPQHFGDGTRLSIL.

With regard to this clonotype: A much more abundant neighbour one base away suggests this may be a read error. The chain has TRBV5-1 and TRBJ2-3, with 14 bases that match TRBD2. The CDR3 length is 19 residues. Germline V gene lookup returns CDR1 SGHRS and CDR2 YFSETQ. The CDR3 spells CASSLAATSGGAVADTQCF. The CDR3 DNA reads TGCGCCAGCAGCTTGGCCGCGACTAGCGGGGGGGCCGTCGCAGATACGCAGTGTTTT. Complete variable domain (other parts from reference TRBV5-1 and TRBJ2-3): KAGVTQTPRYLIKTRGQQVTLSCSPISGHRSVSWYQQTPGQGLQFLFEYFSETQRNKGNFPGRFSGRQFSNSRSEMNVSTLELGDSALYLCASSLAATSGGAVADTQCFGPGTRLTVL.

The genes are TRBV15 and TRBJ2-3; 7 nucleotides agree with TRBD2. J gave up 3 bases and V 1 base, and 4 bases lay outside the gene matches. The CDR3 is 15 residues long. In germline, CDR1 is LNHNV, CDR2 YYDKDF (reference sequence). CDR3 DNA sequence: TGTGCCACCAGCAGAGCTGGGGAGGGGACAGATACGCAGTATTTT. It yields the protein CATSRAGEGTDTQYF.

The chain couples TRBV25-1 to TRBJ2-7; D may be TRBD1 (5 bases). Trimming took off 3 bases at V and 0 bases at J, with 9 bases between the two ends. CDR1 and CDR2 from the germline V gene are MGHDK and SYGVNS. The CDR3 extends over 14 amino acids. The CDR3 sequence is CASSDRQFSYEQYF. CDR3 nucleotides: TGTGCCAGCAGTGACAGACAGTTCTCCTACGAGCAGTACTTC.

The chain carries TRBV28 and TRBJ1-4, with D maybe TRBD1 (6 bases). In germline, CDR1 is MDHEN, CDR2 SYDVKM. This CDR3 is 14 amino acids long. With 5 bases removed from V and 7 bases from J, the gap between germline ends came to 14 bases. CDR3 amino acids: CASSARGRSEKLFF. In DNA, the CDR3 is TGTGCCAGCAGTGCGCGGGGGCGTTCTGAAAAACTGTTTTTT.

The CDR3 spells CASSLELAGDEQYF. The CDR3 bases are TGTGCCAGCAGCTTGGAACTAGCGGGGGACGAGCAGTACTTC. This chain connects TRBV5-4 to TRBJ2-7; TRBD2 agrees at 11 bases. The germline V gene encodes CDR1 SGHNT and CDR2 YYREEE (reference sequence). This CDR3 comprises 14 residues. The V and J ends lost 0 bases and 5 bases, in that order; junction bases with no gene match: 1.

This clonotype was detected only a few times. This chain joins TRBV5-1 and TRBJ2-2; TRBD2 might be the D (5 bases). The V and J ends lost 0 bases and 6 bases respectively, with 9 bases between them. The length of the CDR3 is 14 residues. Germline CDR1 and CDR2: SGHRS and YFSETQ. The CDR3 protein is CASSLGELAGELFF. The CDR3 nucleotides are TGCGCCAGCAGCTTGGGGGAGCTCGCCGGGGAGCTGTTTTTT.

This clonotype was detected only a few times. The chain joins TRBV6-5 to TRBJ1-2; the D is unclear. With 5 bases removed from V and 5 bases from J, the gap between germline ends came to 15 bases. The CDR3 has 14 residues. Germline CDR1 is MNHEY and CDR2 is SVGAGI. The chain's CDR3 is CASSPPGVRYGYTF. CDR3 DNA: TGTGCCAGCAGTCCCCCCGGGGTCCGATATGGCTACACCTTC.

In its sample, this clonotype ranks as medium-sized. The CDR3 is CATSDNIRGQGNETQYF. Here the CDR3 DNA reads TGTGCCACCAGTGACAACATAAGGGGGCAGGGAAATGAGACCCAGTACTTC. The chain couples TRBV24-1 to TRBJ2-5; 7 bases match TRBD1. The V and J ends lost 4 bases and 5 bases, in that order; junction bases with no gene match: 15. The CDR3 totals 17 residues. Germline values: CDR1 KGHDR, CDR2 SFDVKD.

This clonotype was seen a few times. The V and J genes are TRBV20-1 and TRBJ1-3; D unresolved. Between the trimmed V and J ends, which lost 2 bases and 2 bases, there was a span of 7 bases. This CDR3 comprises 13 residues. Germline V gene data show CDR1 as DFQATT and CDR2 as SNEGSKA (reference sequence). DNA for the CDR3: TGCAGTGCTAGAATTGGGGCTGGAAACACCATATATTTT. Amino acid sequence: CSARIGAGNTIYF.

This clonotype occurred many times. The chain uses TRBV5-5 and TRBJ2-7; 9 nucleotides line up with TRBD2. This CDR3 spans 15 amino acids. Losses at the gene ends were 7 bases for V and 4 bases for J; bases not matched to a gene: 12. Per the germline V gene, CDR1 is SGHKS and CDR2 is YYEKEE (reference sequence). The CDR3 DNA sequence: TGTGCCAGCGAAAGGACTAGCGCCGAAAAATACGAGCAGTACTTC. The encoded protein is CASERTSAEKYEQYF.

This clonotype was recorded at least ten times. The chain carries TRBV7-2 and TRBJ1-1, with 7 positions matching TRBD1. Germline V gives CDR1 SGHTA, CDR2 FQGNSA. The V and J ends lost 5 bases and 1 base, in that order; junction bases with no gene match: 7. The CDR3 runs 15 residues. The CDR3 region is CASSPQDRANTEAFF. The CDR3, as DNA: TGTGCCAGCAGCCCCCAAGACAGGGCGAACACTGAAGCTTTCTTT.

This sequence joins TRBV24-1 and TRBJ1-2; 8 positions agree with TRBD1. CDR3 size: 15 residues. Unmatched junction bases numbered 8, after V lost 3 bases and J lost 6 bases. The germline V gene encodes CDR1 KGHDR and CDR2 SFDVKD. The CDR3 is CATSDPAAGGDGYTF. CDR3 DNA: TGTGCCACCAGTGATCCAGCCGCAGGGGGCGATGGCTACACCTTC.

This clonotype was seen a handful of times. The rearrangement links TRBV5-1 to TRBJ2-3; tentatively, D is TRBD1 (5 bases). Germline V gene sequence: CDR1 SGHRS, CDR2 YFSETQ. This CDR3 has 15 amino acids. V lost 0 bases to trimming and J lost 0 bases, with 8 bases between them. The CDR3 DNA sequence: TGCGCCAGCAGCTTGGGGACACCCAGCACAGATACGCAGTATTTT. The encoded protein is CASSLGTPSTDTQYF.

CDR3 protein: CSADKGRGRNSPLHF. Here the CDR3 DNA reads TGCAGTGCCGATAAGGGCAGGGGCCGGAATTCACCCCTCCACTTT. The chain recombines TRBV20-1 with TRBJ1-6, with a weak D call TRBD1 (6 bases). The germline gives CDR1 DFQATT, CDR2 SNEGSKA (reference sequence). The CDR3 extends over 15 amino acids. Between the trimmed V and J ends, which lost 6 bases and 7 bases, there was a span of 19 bases.